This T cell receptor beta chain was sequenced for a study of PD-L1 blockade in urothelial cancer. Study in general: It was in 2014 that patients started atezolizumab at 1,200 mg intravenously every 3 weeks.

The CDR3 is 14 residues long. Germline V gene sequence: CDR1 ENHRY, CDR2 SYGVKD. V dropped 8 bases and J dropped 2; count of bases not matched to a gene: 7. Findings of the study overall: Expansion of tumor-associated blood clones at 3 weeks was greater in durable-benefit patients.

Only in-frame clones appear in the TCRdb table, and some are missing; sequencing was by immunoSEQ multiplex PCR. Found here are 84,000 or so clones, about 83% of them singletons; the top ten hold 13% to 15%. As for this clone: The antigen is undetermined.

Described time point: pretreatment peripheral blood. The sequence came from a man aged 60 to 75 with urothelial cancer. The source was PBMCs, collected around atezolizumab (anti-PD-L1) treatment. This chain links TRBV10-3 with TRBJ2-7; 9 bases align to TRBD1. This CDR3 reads CAISKDRGPYEQYF. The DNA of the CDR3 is TGTGCCATCTCGAAGGACAGGGGACCCTACGAGCAGTACTTC.